This TCR beta chain was identified during a study of blood T cell repertoires in COVID-19. Germline V gives CDR1 SGHRS, CDR2 YFSETQ. V was shortened by 7 bases and J by 0 bases, with 12 bases between the two germline ends. The CDR3 is made up of 14 amino acids. The repertoire was sequenced with immunoSEQ multiplex PCR; TCRdb's copy has only in-frame clones and lacks some. The sample has roughly 430,000 clones, roughly 86% seen once. The cohort comprised adults aged about 18 to 100 years residing in under 25 US areas. The chain joins TRBV5-1 to TRBJ2-3, with a tentative D call TRBD2 (6 bases). The sequence was collected from a woman aged 40 to 50 with acute COVID-19. The specimen sequenced was PBMCs or T cells enriched from blood (not recorded which). This chain's CDR3 is CASAPGLSTDTQYF. DNA for the CDR3: TGCGCCAGCGCCCCCGGACTAAGCACAGATACGCAGTATTTT.